These 9 T cell receptor beta chains share one sample of origin, sequenced in a study of response to subunit inactivated influenza vaccine. One entry per CDR3 protein, called by TCRdb with MiXCR from the RT-PCR reads. The top ten clones hold roughly 11% of a sample with fewer than 750,000 distinct CDR3 sequences, 14% of them seen once. Sequencing was performed on PBMCs from blood, taken less than 13 days after vaccination. The receptors here all came from a middle-aged man who received an inactivated influenza vaccine.

This clonotype was recorded a few times. The chain couples TRBV29-1 to TRBJ2-7, with 9 bases lining up with TRBD1. V dropped 7 bases and J dropped 4; count of bases not matched to a gene: 5. The CDR3 is made up of 12 amino acids. The germline gives CDR1 SQVTM, CDR2 ANQGSEA. The CDR3 nucleotides read TGCAGCGCTGCCGGGACAGGGTACGAGCAGTACTTC. Protein product: CSAAGTGYEQYF.

This clonotype was counted only a few times. This chain connects TRBV11-2 to TRBJ2-5; D gene uncertain. The length of the CDR3 is 12 residues. In germline, CDR1 is SGHAT, CDR2 FQNNGV. V was pared by 4 bases and J by 9 bases, with 12 bases between. The CDR3 DNA reads as TGTGCCAGCAGCTCAACAGCTTGGGCCCAGTACTTC. Its translation: CASSSTAWAQYF.

CDR3 nucleotides: TGCGCCAGCAGTGATTCCCGGGGGCAGTACTTC. This gives the protein CASSDSRGQYF. The chain employs TRBV10-1 and TRBJ2-7; a weak D match, TRBD2 (5 bases). The V end was cut by 3 bases, the J end by 9 bases, with 9 bases between. The length of the CDR3 is 11 residues. Germline CDR1 reads WNHNN; CDR2 reads SYGVQD (reference sequence).

The chain carries TRBV2 and TRBJ2-5; D remains ambiguous. Trimming pared 1 base from V and 3 bases from J, leaving 3 bases between. CDR1 and CDR2 from the germline V gene are SNHLY and FYNNEI. CDR3 length: 12 residues. The DNA of the CDR3 is TGTGCCAGCAGTGAAGGGGAAGAGACCCAGTACTTC. Translation gives CASSEGEETQYF.

The chain couples TRBV6-2 or TRBV6-3 to TRBJ2-7; 9 bases are shared with TRBD2. The V segment lost 2 bases and the J segment 3 bases; nucleotides outside the gene matches: 11. The germline gives CDR1 MNHEY, CDR2 SVGEGT. The length of the CDR3 is 17 residues. The CDR3 is CASSYNSGSLLSYEQYF. The CDR3 DNA reads as TGTGCCAGCAGTTACAATAGCGGGAGCCTACTAAGCTACGAGCAGTACTTC.

The chain uses TRBV29-1 and TRBJ2-5; D is perhaps TRBD2 (6 bases). V was cut by 6 bases and J by 0 bases, with 8 bases left in between. This CDR3 has 12 amino acids. Germline CDR1 SQVTM, CDR2 ANQGSEA. This CDR3 is CSVGDYQETQYF. CDR3 coding DNA: TGCAGCGTAGGGGACTACCAAGAGACCCAGTACTTC.

This sequence joins TRBV13 and TRBJ2-2; D gene ambiguous. From germline, CDR1 is PRHDT and CDR2 FYEKMQ (reference sequence). V was pared by 7 bases and J by 6 bases, with 12 bases between. The CDR3 loop spans 13 amino acids. The CDR3 protein is CASKLRMAGELFF. In DNA form, the CDR3 reads TGTGCCAGCAAACTGAGGATGGCCGGGGAGCTGTTTTTT. The variable domain in full, with the rest retrieved from reference TRBV13 and TRBJ2-2, is AAGVIQSPRHLIKEKRETATLKCYPIPRHDTVYWYQQGPGQDPQFLISFYEKMQSDKGSIPDRFSAQQFSDYHSELNMSSLELGDSALYFCASKLRMAGELFFGEGSRLTVL.

The sample holds a few counts of this clonotype. V usage is TRBV7-3 and J usage is TRBJ2-1; D remains ambiguous. Germline V CDR1 and CDR2: SGHTA, FQGTGA. CDR3 length: 14 amino acids. The V end lost 5 bases, the J end lost 7 bases, and 15 bases lay between the germline ends. CDR3: CASSLSSSSNEQFF. The CDR3 DNA is TGTGCCAGCAGCCTCAGCTCTAGTAGTAATGAGCAGTTCTTC.

J is TRBJ2-4 and V is TRBV7-2; D may be TRBD2 (5 bases). CDR1 is SGHTA and CDR2 is FQGNSA in the germline V gene. This CDR3 has 14 amino acids. Trimming pared 5 bases from V and 8 bases from J, leaving 16 bases between. The CDR3 DNA reads TGTGCCAGCAGCCAGCGGCTGGGCTTAGACATTCAGTACTTC. This sequence encodes CASSQRLGLDIQYF.